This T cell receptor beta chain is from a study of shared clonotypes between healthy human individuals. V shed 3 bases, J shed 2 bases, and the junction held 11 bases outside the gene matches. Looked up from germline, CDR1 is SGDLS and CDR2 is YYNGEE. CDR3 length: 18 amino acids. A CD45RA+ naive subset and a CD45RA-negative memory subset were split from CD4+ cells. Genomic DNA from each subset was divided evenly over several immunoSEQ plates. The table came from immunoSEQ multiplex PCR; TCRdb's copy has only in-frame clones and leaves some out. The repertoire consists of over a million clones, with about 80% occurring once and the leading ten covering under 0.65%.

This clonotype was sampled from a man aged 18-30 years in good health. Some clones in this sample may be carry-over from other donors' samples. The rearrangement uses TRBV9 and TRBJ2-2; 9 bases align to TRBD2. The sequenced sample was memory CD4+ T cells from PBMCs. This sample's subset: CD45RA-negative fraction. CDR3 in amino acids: CASSENPASGDNTGELFF. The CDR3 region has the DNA TGTGCCAGCAGCGAGAACCCCGCTAGCGGGGACAACACCGGGGAGCTGTTTTTT.